These 16 T cell receptor beta chains originate from one sample sequenced in a study of T cells in Graves' hyperthyroidism and ophthalmopathy. Amplification targeted TCR beta CDR3 regions from RNA transcripts. Initially, a first-round RT-PCR of the TCR CDR3 employed the HTBI primer set. One entry per CDR3 protein, called by TCRdb with MiXCR from the multiplex PCR reads. Of roughly 500,000 distinct CDR3 sequences in the sample, about 20% were seen once. The specimen sequenced was blood. The receptors shown here come from a woman aged 70-85 years with Graves' ophthalmopathy.

The chain has TRBV12-3 or TRBV12-4 and TRBJ1-2, with D possibly being TRBD1 (6 bases). The germline V and J ends were trimmed by 5 bases and 5 bases, with 9 bases remaining between them. The CDR3 is made up of 12 amino acids. The CDR3 here is CASSGGSYGYTF. As DNA, the CDR3 is TGTGCCAGCAGTGGGGGCAGTTATGGCTACACCTTC.

In this sample, this clonotype turned up many times. The chain links TRBV11-2 to TRBJ2-7; no firm D call. The CDR3 has 15 amino acids. Trimming cost V 1 base and J 2 bases, with 12 bases left between them. CDR1 is SGHAT, CDR2 FQNNGV, per germline. CDR3 in DNA: TGTGCCAGCAGCTTAGCGAGGATGCCGACCTACGAGCAGTACTTC. Amino acid sequence: CASSLARMPTYEQYF.

V gene TRBV7-8 combines with J gene TRBJ2-2; 8 bases are a match to TRBD1. The CDR3 covers 16 residues. Trimming removed 3 bases from V and 0 bases from J; junction bases left unmatched: 3. CDR1 and CDR2 (germline): SGHVS, FQNEAQ. The CDR3 is CASSFGTGSNTGELFF. The CDR3 DNA reads TGTGCCAGCAGCTTTGGGACAGGTTCGAACACCGGGGAGCTGTTTTTT. Variable domain in full (rest from reference TRBV7-8 and TRBJ2-2): GAGVSQSPRYKVAKRGQDVALRCDPISGHVSLFWYQQALGQGPEFLTYFQNEAQLDKSGLPSDRFFAERPEGSVSTLKIQRTQQEDSAVYLCASSFGTGSNTGELFFGEGSRLTVL.

This sequence joins TRBV4-1 and TRBJ2-7; TRBD1 aligns across 12 bases. In germline, CDR1 is MGHRA, CDR2 YSYEKL. J lost 6 bases, V lost 3 bases, and 9 bases had no gene match. The CDR3 runs to 16 residues. The CDR3 DNA reads as TGCGCCAGCAGCCAGACGGGACAGGGGGCTCTCGGCGAGCAGTACTTC. Its protein product is CASSQTGQGALGEQYF.

As to this clonotype: A much larger clone differs by one base, so this may be a read error. The chain recombines TRBV5-6 with TRBJ2-5; D may match TRBD1 or TRBD2 (6 bases each). V was trimmed by 4 bases and J by 7 bases, leaving 23 bases between them. The CDR3 contains 16 residues. CDR1 SGHDT and CDR2 YYEEEE come from the germline V gene. The CDR3 spells CASSLGGTRGLGTQYF. CDR3 sequence (DNA): TGTGCCAGCAGCCTAGGGGGGACCAGAGGGTTGGGGACCCAGTACTTC.

This clonotype was counted between two and nine times. The V and J genes are TRBV4-1 and TRBJ2-2, with 8 bases that match TRBD2. V gave up 6 bases and J gave up 6 bases; unmatched junction bases: 6. Per germline, CDR1 MGHRA and CDR2 YSYEKL. This CDR3 is 14 amino acids long. The CDR3 sequence: CASSHGGAAGELFF. For the CDR3, the DNA is TGCGCCAGCAGTCACGGGGGGGCGGCCGGGGAGCTGTTTTTT.

This clonotype was seen a few times. The chain is built from TRBV3-1 and TRBJ2-7, with 10 bases lining up with TRBD2. Germline V lookup: CDR1 LGHDT, CDR2 YNNKEL (reference sequence). V trimming: 2 bases; J trimming: 2 bases; junction bases outside the gene matches: 6. The CDR3 sequence is 16 residues long. This CDR3 is CASSQSSGGFAYEQYF. DNA of the CDR3: TGTGCCAGCAGCCAATCTAGCGGGGGCTTCGCCTACGAGCAGTACTTC.

This clonotype was counted between two and nine times. The rearrangement links TRBV6-5 to TRBJ2-7; either TRBD1 or TRBD2 may fit D (5 bases each). From germline, CDR1 is MNHEY and CDR2 SVGAGI. This CDR3 is built from 13 residues. Trimming pared 2 bases from V and 7 bases from J, leaving 12 bases between. The CDR3 is CASSYMGEGEQYF. CDR3 coding DNA: TGTGCCAGCAGTTACATGGGCGAGGGGGAGCAGTACTTC.

This clonotype was recorded at least ten times. The chain carries TRBV7-3 and TRBJ2-2; 8 bases fit TRBD2. The CDR3 consists of 13 residues. After removal of 5 bases from V and 8 bases from J, the junction contained 4 bases not matched to a gene. Germline assignment: CDR1 SGHTA and CDR2 FQGTGA. The DNA of the CDR3 is TGTGCCAGCAGCATTAGCGGGAAGGGGGAGCTGTTTTTT. It specifies CASSISGKGELFF.

This clonotype was observed many times. The chain carries TRBV5-6 and TRBJ2-5, with 9 nucleotides matching TRBD1. The V and J ends lost 4 bases and 5 bases, in that order; junction bases with no gene match: 3. Germline CDR1 and CDR2: SGHDT and YYEEEE. This CDR3 has 13 amino acids. The CDR3 sequence is CASSRGTGETQYF. For the CDR3, the DNA is TGTGCCAGCAGCCGTGGGACAGGGGAGACCCAGTACTTC.

In this sample, this clonotype turned up many times. V and J are TRBV13 and TRBJ2-2; D may be TRBD1 or TRBD2 (5 bases each). Germline V CDR1 and CDR2: PRHDT, FYEKMQ (reference sequence). The germline V and J ends were trimmed by 4 bases and 2 bases, with 11 bases remaining between them. CDR3 size: 15 residues. The CDR3 nucleotides are TGTGCCAGCAGCTCAGACAGACTAAACACCGGGGAGCTGTTTTTT. Translating gives CASSSDRLNTGELFF.

V usage is TRBV30 and J usage is TRBJ1-6, with D possibly TRBD1 on 5 matching bases. V lost 3 bases, J lost 9 bases, and 21 bases lay in between. The CDR3 extends over 16 amino acids. Germline CDR1 reads GTSNPN; CDR2 reads SVGIG (reference sequence). As DNA, the CDR3 is TGTGCCTGGAGCGAGTTAACCGGGACCCGGGTTTCACCCCTCCACTTT. Translated: CAWSELTGTRVSPLHF.

This chain joins TRBV6-1 and TRBJ1-6; TRBD1 aligns across 9 bases. Germline lookup yields CDR1 MNHNS and CDR2 SASEGT. The CDR3 spans 14 residues. V was clipped by 6 bases and J by 7 bases; unmatched bases: 4. CDR3 nucleotide sequence: TGTGCCAGCAGGGGACAGGGTGGGAATTCACCCCTCCACTTT. Its translation: CASRGQGGNSPLHF.

The sample holds many counts of this clonotype. This sequence joins TRBV10-3 and TRBJ2-7, with D possibly being TRBD1 or TRBD2 (5 bases each). Germline V lookup: CDR1 ENHRY, CDR2 SYGVKD. The CDR3 is made up of 13 amino acids. V lost 2 bases, J lost 3 bases, and 8 bases lay in between. For the CDR3, the DNA is TGTGCCATCAGTGAGAGGGACGGCTACGAGCAGTACTTC. It codes for CAISERDGYEQYF.

This clonotype was seen at least ten times. V usage is TRBV12-5 and J usage is TRBJ2-1; D gene uncertain. The CDR3 loop spans 13 amino acids. Germline CDR1 is LGHNT and CDR2 is FRNRAP. V lost 0 bases and J 4 bases, leaving 4 bases between the germline ends. The DNA for the CDR3 is TGTGCTAGTGGTTTGGTTCTATACAATGAGCAGTTCTTC. Its protein product is CASGLVLYNEQFF.

The chain couples TRBV10-3 to TRBJ2-2, with D unresolved. Trimming cost V 10 bases and J 4 bases, with 13 bases left between them. The CDR3 spans 13 residues. CDR1 and CDR2 from the germline V gene are ENHRY and SYGVKD. The CDR3 bases are TGTGCCACCAACGTTCTCGGCACCGGGGAGCTGTTTTTT. This translates into CATNVLGTGELFF.